The rows below give T cell receptor beta chains drawn from one sample of a study of OX40 agonist ivuxolimab in advanced cancers. Produced via immunoSEQ multiplex PCR; TCRdb's table is partial and in-frame only. The sample shows some 66,000 clones, about four fifths of them seen only once. The specimen comprised CD4+ or CD8+ T cells sorted from blood, sampled in a trial of the OX40 agonist ivuxolimab. These receptors all stem from an adult with an advanced solid tumor such as melanoma, head and neck, liver or kidney cancer. CDR3s include the opening cysteine and the closing phenylalanine or tryptophan. The order of the fields is clone size, J gene, D gene, V gene, CDR3 protein, CDR3 DNA. D genes are given only for firm matches. Size values are once, few and many counts, or a class for expanded clones, and some rows have none.

size: .; J: TRBJ2-5; D: .; V: TRBV28; CDR3: CAGSGLQKSETQYF; DNA: TGTGCCGGATCGGGACTTCAAAAGAGCGAGACCCAGTACTTC
size: once; J: TRBJ2-3; D: .; V: TRBV6-4; CDR3: CASSVGAGDTQYF; DNA: TGTGCCAGCAGTGTGGGGGCGGGAGATACGCAGTATTTT
size: .; J: TRBJ1-1; D: .; V: TRBV7-2; CDR3: CASSYQGSTGNTEAFF; DNA: TGTGCCAGCAGTTACCAGGGATCGACAGGAAACACTGAAGCTTTCTTT
size: .; J: TRBJ1-5; D: .; V: TRBV27; CDR3: CASTTNPHQPQHF; DNA: TGTGCCAGCACCACAAACCCCCATCAGCCCCAGCATTTT
size: once; J: TRBJ1-2; D: TRBD1; V: TRBV6-5; CDR3: CASSYSGDRGNYGYTF; DNA: TGTGCCAGCAGTTACTCCGGGGACAGGGGCAACTATGGCTACACCTTC
size: .; J: TRBJ1-2; D: TRBD1; V: TRBV15; CDR3: CATSREKGASNYGYTF; DNA: TGTGCCACCAGCAGAGAGAAGGGGGCGTCTAACTATGGCTACACCTTC
size: .; J: TRBJ2-3; D: TRBD1; V: TRBV7-9; CDR3: CASSLTGTDTQYF; DNA: TGTGCCAGCAGCTTGACAGGGACAGATACGCAGTATTTT
size: .; J: TRBJ1-4; D: .; V: TRBV5-1; CDR3: CASSLESGVFEKLFF; DNA: TGCGCCAGCAGCTTGGAGTCAGGGGTTTTTGAAAAACTGTTTTTT
size: .; J: TRBJ2-1; D: .; V: TRBV11-2; CDR3: CASSSTFDIRYNEQFF; DNA: TGTGCCAGCAGCTCAACGTTTGACATTCGGTACAATGAGCAGTTCTTC
size: .; J: TRBJ2-2; D: TRBD2; V: TRBV7-9; CDR3: CASSFGGIAGELFF; DNA: TGTGCCAGCAGCTTCGGGGGGATCGCCGGGGAGCTGTTTTTT
size: few; J: TRBJ1-5; D: .; V: TRBV2; CDR3: CASVRQGNQPQHF; DNA: TGTGCCAGCGTTCGACAGGGCAATCAGCCCCAGCATTTT
size: .; J: TRBJ2-2; D: TRBD2; V: TRBV4-1; CDR3: CASSRQTSGRVNTGELFF; DNA: TGCGCCAGCAGCCGACAGACTAGCGGAAGGGTGAACACCGGGGAGCTGTTTTTT
size: .; J: TRBJ2-2; D: .; V: TRBV27; CDR3: CASRRNTGELFF; DNA: TGTGCCAGCAGACGGAACACCGGGGAGCTGTTTTTT
size: .; J: TRBJ2-7; D: TRBD2; V: TRBV11-3; CDR3: CASSLAWERSSGPYEQYF; DNA: TGTGCCAGCAGCTTAGCCTGGGAGCGCAGTAGCGGGCCATACGAGCAGTACTTC
size: .; J: TRBJ2-5; D: TRBD2; V: TRBV30; CDR3: CAWRGTSGVQETQYF; DNA: TGTGCCTGGAGGGGGACTAGCGGAGTACAAGAGACCCAGTACTTC
size: .; J: TRBJ2-2; D: .; V: TRBV29-1; CDR3: CSVDRGRTGELFF; DNA: TGCAGCGTTGACAGGGGTAGAACCGGGGAGCTGTTTTTT